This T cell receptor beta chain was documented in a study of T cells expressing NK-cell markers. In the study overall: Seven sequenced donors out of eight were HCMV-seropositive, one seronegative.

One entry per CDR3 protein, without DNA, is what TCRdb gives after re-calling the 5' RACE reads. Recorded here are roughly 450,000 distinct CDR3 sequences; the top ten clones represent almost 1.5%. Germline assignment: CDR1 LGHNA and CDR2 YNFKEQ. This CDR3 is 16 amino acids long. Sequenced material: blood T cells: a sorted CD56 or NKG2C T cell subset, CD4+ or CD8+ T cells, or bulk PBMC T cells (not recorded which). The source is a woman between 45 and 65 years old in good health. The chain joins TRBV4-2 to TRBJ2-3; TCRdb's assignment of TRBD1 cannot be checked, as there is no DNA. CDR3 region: CASSQPDRDGADTQYF.